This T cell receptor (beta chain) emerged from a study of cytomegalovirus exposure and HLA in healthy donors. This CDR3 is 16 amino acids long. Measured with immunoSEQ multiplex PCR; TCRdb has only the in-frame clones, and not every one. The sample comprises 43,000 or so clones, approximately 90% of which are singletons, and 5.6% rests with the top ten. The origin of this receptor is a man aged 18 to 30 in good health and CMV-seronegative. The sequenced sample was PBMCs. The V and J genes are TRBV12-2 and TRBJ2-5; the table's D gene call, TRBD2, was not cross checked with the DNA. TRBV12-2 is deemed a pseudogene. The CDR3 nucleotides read TGTGCAAGTCGCTTTGGACTAGCGGGAGGACGTGAGACCCAGTACTTC. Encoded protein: CASRFGLAGGRETQYF.